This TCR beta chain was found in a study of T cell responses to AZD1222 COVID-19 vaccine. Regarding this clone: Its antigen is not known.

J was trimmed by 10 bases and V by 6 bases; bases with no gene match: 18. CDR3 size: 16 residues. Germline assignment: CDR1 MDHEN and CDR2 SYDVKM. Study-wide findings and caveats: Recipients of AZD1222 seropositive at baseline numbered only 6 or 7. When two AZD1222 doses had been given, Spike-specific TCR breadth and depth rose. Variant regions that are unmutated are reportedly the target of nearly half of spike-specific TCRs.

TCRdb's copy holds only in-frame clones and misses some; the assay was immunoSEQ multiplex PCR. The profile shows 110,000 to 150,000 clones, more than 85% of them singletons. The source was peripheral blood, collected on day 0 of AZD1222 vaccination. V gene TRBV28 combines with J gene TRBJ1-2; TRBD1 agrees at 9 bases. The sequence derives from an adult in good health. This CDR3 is CASRSPTGGAGPYYTF. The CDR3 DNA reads TGTGCCAGCAGGTCTCCCACAGGGGGCGCCGGGCCATACTACACCTTC.